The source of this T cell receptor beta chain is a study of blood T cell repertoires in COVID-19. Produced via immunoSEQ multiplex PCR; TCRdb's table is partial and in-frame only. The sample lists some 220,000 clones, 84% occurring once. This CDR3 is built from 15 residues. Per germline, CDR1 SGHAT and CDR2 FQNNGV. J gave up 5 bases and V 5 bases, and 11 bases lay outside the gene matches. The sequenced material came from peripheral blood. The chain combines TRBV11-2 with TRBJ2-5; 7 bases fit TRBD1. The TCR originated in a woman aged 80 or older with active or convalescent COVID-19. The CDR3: CASSLMAGGPETQYF. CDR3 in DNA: TGTGCCAGCAGCCTGATGGCAGGGGGTCCGGAGACCCAGTACTTC.